This TCR beta chain was identified in a study of cytomegalovirus exposure and HLA in healthy donors. With 60 Vbeta and 13 Jbeta primers, the PCR was carried out. Assay used: immunoSEQ multiplex PCR; TCRdb lists only in-frame clones, some missing. The data show around 96,000 clones, about 80% seen once. Germline CDR1 and CDR2: SGHKS and YYEKEE (reference sequence). Deletions cut 5 bases from V and 5 bases from J, with 16 bases between. The CDR3 consists of 14 residues. Turning to this clone: What it binds is unknown.

The study's findings and limits: Earlier findings revealed that most TCR beta V segments proved productive either about 87% or about 30% of the time. As immune exposure information, only CMV serostatus was available.

Sample: PBMCs. V gene TRBV5-5 combines with J gene TRBJ2-5; weak D call: TRBD2 (6 bases). The TCR originated in a man aged 25 to 40 in good health and CMV-seropositive. The CDR3 here is CASRKGRAGETQYF. Here the CDR3 DNA reads TGTGCCAGCAGGAAGGGCAGGGCGGGGGAGACCCAGTACTTC.